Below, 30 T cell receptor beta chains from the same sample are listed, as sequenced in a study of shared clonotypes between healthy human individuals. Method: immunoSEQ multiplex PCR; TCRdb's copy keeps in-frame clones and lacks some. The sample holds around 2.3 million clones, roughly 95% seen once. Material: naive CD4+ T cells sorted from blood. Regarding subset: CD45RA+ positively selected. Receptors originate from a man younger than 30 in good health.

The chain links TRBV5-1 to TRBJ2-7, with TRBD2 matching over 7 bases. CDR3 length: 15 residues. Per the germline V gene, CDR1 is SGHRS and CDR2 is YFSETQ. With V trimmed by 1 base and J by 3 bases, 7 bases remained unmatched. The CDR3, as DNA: TGCGCCAGCAGCTTGACGGCGGGAGATGTCTACGAGCAGTACTTC. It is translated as CASSLTAGDVYEQYF. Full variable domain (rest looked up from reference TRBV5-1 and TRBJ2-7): KAGVTQTPRYLIKTRGQQVTLSCSPISGHRSVSWYQQTPGQGLQFLFEYFSETQRNKGNFPGRFSGRQFSNSRSEMNVSTLELGDSALYLCASSLTAGDVYEQYFGPGTRLTVT.

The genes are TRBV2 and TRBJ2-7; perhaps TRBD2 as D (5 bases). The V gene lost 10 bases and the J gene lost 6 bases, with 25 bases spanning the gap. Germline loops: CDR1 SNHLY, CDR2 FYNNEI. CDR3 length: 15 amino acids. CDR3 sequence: CAIRTRDREISEQYF. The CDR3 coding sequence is TGTGCCATACGAACCCGGGATAGGGAAATATCCGAGCAGTACTTC.

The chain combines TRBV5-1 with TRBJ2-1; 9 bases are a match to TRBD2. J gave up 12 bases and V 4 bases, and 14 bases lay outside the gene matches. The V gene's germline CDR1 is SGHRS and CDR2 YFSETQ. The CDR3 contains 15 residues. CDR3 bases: TGCGCCAGCAGCCGTAGACTAGCGGACGACACCGGGCAGTTCTTC. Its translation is CASSRRLADDTGQFF.

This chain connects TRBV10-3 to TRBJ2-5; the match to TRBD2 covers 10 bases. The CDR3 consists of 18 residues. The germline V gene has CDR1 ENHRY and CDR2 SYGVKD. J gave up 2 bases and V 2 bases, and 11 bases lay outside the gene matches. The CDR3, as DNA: TGTGCCATCAGTGAGACGAGCGGGAGGGCCCTAAAACAAGAGACCCAGTACTTC. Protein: CAISETSGRALKQETQYF.

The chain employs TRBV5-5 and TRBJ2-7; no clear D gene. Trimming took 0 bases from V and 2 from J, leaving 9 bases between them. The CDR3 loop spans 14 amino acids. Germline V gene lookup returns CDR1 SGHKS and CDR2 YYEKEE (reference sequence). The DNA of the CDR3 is TGTGCCAGCAGCTTGGACCTTCTAACCTACGAGCAGTACTTC. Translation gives CASSLDLLTYEQYF.

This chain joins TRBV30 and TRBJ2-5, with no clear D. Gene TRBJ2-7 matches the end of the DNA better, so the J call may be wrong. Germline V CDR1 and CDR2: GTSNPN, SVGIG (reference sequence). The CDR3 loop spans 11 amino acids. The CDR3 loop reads CAWSHSYEQYF. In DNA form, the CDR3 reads TGTGCCTGGAGTCATAGCTACGAGCAGTACTTC.

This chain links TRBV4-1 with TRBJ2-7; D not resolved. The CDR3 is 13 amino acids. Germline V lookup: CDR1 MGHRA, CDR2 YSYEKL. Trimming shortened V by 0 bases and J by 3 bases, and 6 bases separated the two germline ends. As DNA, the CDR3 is TGCGCCAGCAGCCAAGACAGACGCTACGAGCAGTACTTC. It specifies CASSQDRRYEQYF.

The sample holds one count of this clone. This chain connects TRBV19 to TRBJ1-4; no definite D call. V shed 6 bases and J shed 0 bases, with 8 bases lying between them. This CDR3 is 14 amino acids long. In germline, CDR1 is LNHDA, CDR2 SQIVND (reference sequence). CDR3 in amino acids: CASRQVATNEKLFF. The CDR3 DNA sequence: TGTGCCAGTAGGCAGGTTGCAACTAATGAAAAACTGTTTTTT.

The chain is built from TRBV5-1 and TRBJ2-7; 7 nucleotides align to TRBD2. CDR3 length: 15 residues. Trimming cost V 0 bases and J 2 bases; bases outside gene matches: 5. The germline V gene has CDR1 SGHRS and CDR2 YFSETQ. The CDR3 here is CASSLEREATYEQYF. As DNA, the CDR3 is TGCGCCAGCAGCTTGGAACGGGAGGCCACCTACGAGCAGTACTTC.

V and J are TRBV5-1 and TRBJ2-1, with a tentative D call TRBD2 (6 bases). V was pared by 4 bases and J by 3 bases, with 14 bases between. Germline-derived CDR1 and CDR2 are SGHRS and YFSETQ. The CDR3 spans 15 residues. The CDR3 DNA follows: TGCGCCAGCAGCCCGGAGGTGGGAGGCTACAATGAGCAGTTCTTC. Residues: CASSPEVGGYNEQFF. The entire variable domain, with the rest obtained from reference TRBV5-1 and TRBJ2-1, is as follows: KAGVTQTPRYLIKTRGQQVTLSCSPISGHRSVSWYQQTPGQGLQFLFEYFSETQRNKGNFPGRFSGRQFSNSRSEMNVSTLELGDSALYLCASSPEVGGYNEQFFGPGTRLTVL.

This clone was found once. The CDR3 nucleotides are TGTGCCAGCAGGGGCAGGGTTGCCGTATACGAGCAGTACTTC. This codes for CASRGRVAVYEQYF. This chain uses TRBV28 with TRBJ2-7; TRBD1 might be the D (5 bases). The CDR3 is 14 amino acids. V lost 6 bases and J 4 bases, leaving 16 bases between the germline ends. Germline CDR1 is MDHEN and CDR2 is SYDVKM.

CDR3 nucleotides: TGTGCCAGCAGCGGCCGGGCGGGGGGGTCGGAGACCCAGTACTTC. Its protein is CASSGRAGGSETQYF. The V call is TRBV6-1, the J call TRBJ2-5; 9 bases line up with TRBD2. Germline lookup yields CDR1 MNHNS and CDR2 SASEGT. V dropped 6 bases and J dropped 5; count of bases not matched to a gene: 10. CDR3 size: 15 residues.

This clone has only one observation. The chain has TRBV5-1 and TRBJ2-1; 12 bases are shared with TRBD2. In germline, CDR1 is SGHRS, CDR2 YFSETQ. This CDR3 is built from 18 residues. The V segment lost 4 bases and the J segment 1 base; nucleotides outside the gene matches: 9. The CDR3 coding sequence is TGCGCCAGCAGCCCGTGGGGAGGACTAGCGGGATCCTACAATGAGCAGTTCTTC. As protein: CASSPWGGLAGSYNEQFF.

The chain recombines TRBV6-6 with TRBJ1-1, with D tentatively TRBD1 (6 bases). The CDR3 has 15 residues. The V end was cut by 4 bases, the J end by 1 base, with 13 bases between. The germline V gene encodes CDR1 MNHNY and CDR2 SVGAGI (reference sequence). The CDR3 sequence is CASSLTGAENTEAFF. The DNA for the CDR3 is TGTGCCAGCAGTTTGACGGGGGCGGAGAACACTGAAGCTTTCTTT.

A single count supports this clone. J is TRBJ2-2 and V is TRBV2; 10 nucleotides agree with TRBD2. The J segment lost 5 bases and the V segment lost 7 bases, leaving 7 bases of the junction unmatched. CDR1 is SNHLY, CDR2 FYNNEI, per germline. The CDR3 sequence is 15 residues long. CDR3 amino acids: CASKGSGRETGELFF. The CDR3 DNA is TGTGCCAGCAAGGGCAGCGGGAGGGAGACCGGGGAGCTGTTTTTT.

The CDR3 DNA reads as TGCGCCAGCAGCCAAGATATCCAGGGAAGAAACGAGCAGTACTTC. It encodes CASSQDIQGRNEQYF. The chain joins TRBV4-1 to TRBJ2-7; TRBD1 is a possible D gene (5 bases). Germline lookup yields CDR1 MGHRA and CDR2 YSYEKL. The CDR3 has 15 amino acids. Trimming shortened V by 0 bases and J by 5 bases, and 14 bases separated the two germline ends.

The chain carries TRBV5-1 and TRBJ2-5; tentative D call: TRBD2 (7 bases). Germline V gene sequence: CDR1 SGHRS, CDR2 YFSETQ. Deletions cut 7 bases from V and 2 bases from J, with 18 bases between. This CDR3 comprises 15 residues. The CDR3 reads CASRSDGGPQETQYF. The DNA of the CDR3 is TGCGCCAGCCGCTCGGACGGGGGGCCGCAAGAGACCCAGTACTTC.

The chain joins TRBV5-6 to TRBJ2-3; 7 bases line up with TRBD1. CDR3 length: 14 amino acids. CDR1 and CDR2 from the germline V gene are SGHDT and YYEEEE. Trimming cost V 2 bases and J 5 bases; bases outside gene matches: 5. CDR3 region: CASSFWDRQDTQYF. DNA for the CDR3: TGTGCCAGCAGCTTTTGGGACAGACAAGATACGCAGTATTTT.

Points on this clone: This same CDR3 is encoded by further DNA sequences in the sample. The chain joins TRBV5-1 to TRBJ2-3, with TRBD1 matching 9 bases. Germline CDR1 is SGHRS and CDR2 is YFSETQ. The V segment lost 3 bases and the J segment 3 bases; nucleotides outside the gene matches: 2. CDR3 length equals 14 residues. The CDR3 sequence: CASSYGQGTDTQYF. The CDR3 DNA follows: TGCGCCAGCAGCTACGGACAGGGGACAGATACGCAGTATTTT.

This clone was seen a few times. As DNA, the CDR3 is TGCGCCAGCAGCTTGGACACAGGGCGCCGCTATGGCTACACCTTC. It translates to CASSLDTGRRYGYTF. This rearrangement joins TRBV5-1 to TRBJ1-2, with D maybe TRBD1 (6 bases). Germline-derived CDR1 and CDR2 are SGHRS and YFSETQ. Trimming took off 0 bases at V and 4 bases at J, with 13 bases between the two ends. This CDR3 has 15 amino acids.

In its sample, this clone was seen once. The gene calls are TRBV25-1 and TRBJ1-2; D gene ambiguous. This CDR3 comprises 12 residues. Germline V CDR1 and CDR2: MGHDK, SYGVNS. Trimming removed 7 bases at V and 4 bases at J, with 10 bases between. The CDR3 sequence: CASNREGYGYTF. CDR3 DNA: TGTGCCAGCAACCGGGAGGGCTATGGCTACACCTTC.

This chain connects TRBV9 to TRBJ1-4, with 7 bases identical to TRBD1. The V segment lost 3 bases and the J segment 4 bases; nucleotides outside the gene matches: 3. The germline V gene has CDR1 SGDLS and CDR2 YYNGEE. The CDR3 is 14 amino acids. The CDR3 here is CASSEGQSNEKLFF. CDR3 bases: TGTGCCAGCAGCGAGGGACAGAGTAATGAAAAACTGTTTTTT.

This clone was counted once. The CDR3 loop is CASSLGQVSENTIYF. Here the CDR3 DNA reads TGTGCCAGCAGCTTAGGGCAGGTGTCAGAAAACACCATATATTTT. V and J are TRBV7-6 and TRBJ1-3; D is unclear. V gave up 1 base and J gave up 6 bases, with 13 bases separating them. Germline V gene data show CDR1 as SGHVS and CDR2 as FNYEAQ. The CDR3 is 15 amino acids.

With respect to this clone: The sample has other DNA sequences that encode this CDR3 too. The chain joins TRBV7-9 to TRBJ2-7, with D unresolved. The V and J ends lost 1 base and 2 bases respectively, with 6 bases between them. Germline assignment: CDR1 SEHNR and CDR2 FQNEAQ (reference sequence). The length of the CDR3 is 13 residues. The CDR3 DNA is TGTGCCAGCAGCTTAGGCACACCCTACGAGCAGTACTTC. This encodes CASSLGTPYEQYF.

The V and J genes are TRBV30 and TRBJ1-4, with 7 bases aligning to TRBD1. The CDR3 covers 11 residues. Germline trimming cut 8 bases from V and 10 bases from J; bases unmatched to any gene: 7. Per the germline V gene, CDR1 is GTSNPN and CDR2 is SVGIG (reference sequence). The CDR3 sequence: CAGTTGVKLFF. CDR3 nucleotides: TGTGCCGGTACTACAGGGGTAAAACTGTTTTTT.

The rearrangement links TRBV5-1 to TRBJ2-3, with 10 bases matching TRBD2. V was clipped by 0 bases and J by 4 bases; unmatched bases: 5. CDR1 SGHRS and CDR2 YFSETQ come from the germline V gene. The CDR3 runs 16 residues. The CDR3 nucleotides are TGCGCCAGCAGCTTGGATCCTAGCGGGGGACCAGATACGCAGTATTTT. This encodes CASSLDPSGGPDTQYF.

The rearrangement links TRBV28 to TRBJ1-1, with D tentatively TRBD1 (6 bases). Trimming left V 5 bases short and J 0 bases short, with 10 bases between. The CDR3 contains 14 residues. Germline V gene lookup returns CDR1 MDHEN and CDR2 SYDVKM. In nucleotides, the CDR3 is TGTGCCAGCAGTCGGGACACCTTGAACACTGAAGCTTTCTTT. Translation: CASSRDTLNTEAFF.

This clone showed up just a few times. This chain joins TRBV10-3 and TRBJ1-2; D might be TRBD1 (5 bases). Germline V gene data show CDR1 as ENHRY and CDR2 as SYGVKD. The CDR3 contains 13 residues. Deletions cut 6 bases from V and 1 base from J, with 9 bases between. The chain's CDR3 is CAISRDFNYGYTF. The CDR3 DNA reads TGTGCCATCAGCAGGGACTTTAACTATGGCTACACCTTC.

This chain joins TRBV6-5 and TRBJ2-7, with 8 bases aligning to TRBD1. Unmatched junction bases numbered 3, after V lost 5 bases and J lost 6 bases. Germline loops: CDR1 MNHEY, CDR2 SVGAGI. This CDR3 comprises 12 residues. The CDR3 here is CASSQDRVEQYF. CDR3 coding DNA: TGTGCCAGCAGTCAGGACAGGGTCGAGCAGTACTTC.

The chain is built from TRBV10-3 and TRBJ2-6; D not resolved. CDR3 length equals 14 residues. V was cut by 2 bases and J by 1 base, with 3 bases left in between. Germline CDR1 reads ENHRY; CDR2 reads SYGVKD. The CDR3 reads CAISELSGANVLTF. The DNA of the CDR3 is TGTGCCATCAGTGAGCTTTCTGGGGCCAACGTCCTGACTTTC.